The T cell receptor beta chain under discussion was sequenced for a study of human T cells and chemical hapten exposure. Comment on this clonotype: The antigen is unknown.

Study outcomes and limitations: Sensitization with DPC brought no change to TCRs above 1 in 1000 in frequency.

TCRdb ran MiXCR on the RACE reads and lists one entry per CDR3 protein. The sample carries just over 80,000 distinct CDR3 sequences, roughly 10% recorded once. The CDR3 runs 16 residues. CDR1 is SGHTA, CDR2 FQGNSA, per germline. V lost 5 bases to trimming and J lost 2 bases; unmatched junction nucleotides: 5. Sample time point: patch test 1, 2 weeks after DPC sensitization. Treatment specified: therapeutic diphenylcyclopropenone sensitization with weekly scalp DPC. The sequence was obtained from a woman aged 45-65 years with alopecia areata. Some clones in this sample may be carry-over from other donors' samples. V and J are TRBV7-2 and TRBJ2-1, with TRBD2 matching over 11 bases. Sample: whole blood, taken in connection with sensitization to the hapten diphenylcyclopropenone (DPC). CDR3 nucleotides: TGTGCCAGCAGCCTTACTAGCGGGGGCACCTACAATGAGCAGTTCTTC. Protein: CASSLTSGGTYNEQFF.